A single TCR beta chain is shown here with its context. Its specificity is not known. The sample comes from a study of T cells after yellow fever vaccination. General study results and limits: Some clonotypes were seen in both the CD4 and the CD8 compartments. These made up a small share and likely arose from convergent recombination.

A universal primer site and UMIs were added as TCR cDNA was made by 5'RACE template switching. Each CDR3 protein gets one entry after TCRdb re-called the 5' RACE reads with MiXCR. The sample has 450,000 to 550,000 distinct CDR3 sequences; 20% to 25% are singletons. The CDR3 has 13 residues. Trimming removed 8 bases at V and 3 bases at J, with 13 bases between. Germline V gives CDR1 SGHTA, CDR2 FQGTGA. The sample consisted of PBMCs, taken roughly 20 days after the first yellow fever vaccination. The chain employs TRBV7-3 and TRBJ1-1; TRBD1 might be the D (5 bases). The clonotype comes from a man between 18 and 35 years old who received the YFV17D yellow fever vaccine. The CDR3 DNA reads TGTGCCAGCCGCAGGGAGTCCGACACTGAAGCTTTCTTT. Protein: CASRRESDTEAFF.